One and the same sample provided the 9 T cell receptor beta chains below, sequenced in a study of T cells after yellow fever vaccination (dated by TCRdb to between 2018 and 2021). The treatment or condition label, as the study defines it: live attenuated yellow fever vaccine strain. The library was made by 5' RACE. The reads were generated on an Illumina NovaSeq 6000. Through fastp at Q25 and MiXCR, TCRdb rebuilt clones from the public reads, retaining in-frame beta chains. Rows with a matching CDR3 protein are joined into one entry that keeps the most common DNA and genes. The sample table holds approximately 330,000 distinct CDR3 sequences, of which about 4% were seen once. The top ten hold around 24% of the sample. The sample here was PBMCs, taken 5 days after the yellow fever booster vaccination. The receptors stem from a man between 18 and 35 years old who received the YFV17D yellow fever vaccine.

This clonotype was seen a handful of times. The chain recombines TRBV7-2 with TRBJ1-2; D might be TRBD1 (6 bases). V lost 5 bases, J lost 3 bases, and 16 bases lay in between. Germline V CDR1 and CDR2: SGHTA, FQGNSA. The CDR3 consists of 15 residues. CDR3 in DNA: TGTGCCAGCAGCCAAGCCAGGGGTTACTACTATGGCTACACCTTC. It translates to CASSQARGYYYGYTF. The whole variable domain, remainder taken from reference TRBV7-2 and TRBJ1-2, is GAGVSQSPSNKVTEKGKDVELRCDPISGHTALYWYRQSLGQGLEFLIYFQGNSAPDKSGLPSDRFSAERTGGSVSTLTIQRTQQEDSAVYLCASSQARGYYYGYTFGSGTRLTVV.

V is TRBV6-5 and J is TRBJ2-1; no firm D call. The V gene lost 7 bases and the J gene lost 0 bases, with 13 bases spanning the gap. CDR3 length equals 15 residues. CDR1 is MNHEY, CDR2 SVGAGI, per germline. The CDR3 protein is CASTLRFSSYNEQFF. Written as DNA, the CDR3 is TGTGCCAGCACCCTCCGCTTTAGCTCCTACAATGAGCAGTTCTTC.

The chain has TRBV30 and TRBJ2-5; 9 nucleotides match TRBD1. Trimming cost V 0 bases and J 3 bases; bases outside gene matches: 8. The CDR3 length is 16 residues. CDR1 is GTSNPN and CDR2 is SVGIG in the germline V gene (reference sequence). The CDR3 is CAWSVLDRGRKETQYF. CDR3 DNA sequence: TGTGCCTGGAGTGTACTGGACAGGGGAAGAAAAGAGACCCAGTACTTC.

This clonotype was observed at least ten times. This chain joins TRBV7-9 and TRBJ2-5; unclear D gene. Between the trimmed V and J ends, which lost 5 bases and 5 bases, there was a span of 9 bases. The CDR3 covers 12 residues. CDR1 is SEHNR and CDR2 is FQNEAQ in the germline V gene (reference sequence). The DNA of the CDR3 is TGTGCCAGCAGCCCGGTGCGGGAGACCCAGTACTTC. Its translation: CASSPVRETQYF.

This clonotype appeared many times. DNA of the CDR3: TGCGCCAGCAGTTTGCGGGTGAACTATGGCTACACCTTC. Translated: CASSLRVNYGYTF. The chain uses TRBV5-1 and TRBJ1-2, with D unresolved. Germline V gene lookup returns CDR1 SGHRS and CDR2 YFSETQ. Trimming cost V 5 bases and J 2 bases, with 10 bases left between them. CDR3 length: 13 amino acids.

This clonotype was detected many times. This chain joins TRBV27 and TRBJ1-6; D is unresolved. The V gene's germline CDR1 is MNHEY and CDR2 SMNVEV (reference sequence). Trimming stripped 5 bases from V and 10 bases from J, with 15 bases between. This CDR3 spans 14 amino acids. CDR3 DNA: TGTGCCAGCAGTCCCCGTCCAGGTCTGTCACCCCTCCACTTT. Translating gives CASSPRPGLSPLHF.

This clonotype was picked up many times. The chain carries TRBV5-6 and TRBJ1-1, with TRBD1 matching 7 bases. Unmatched junction bases numbered 6, after V lost 5 bases and J lost 2 bases. This CDR3 has 14 amino acids. The V gene's germline CDR1 is SGHDT and CDR2 YYEEEE. This CDR3 reads CASRRQGRNTEAFF. DNA of the CDR3: TGTGCCAGCAGGCGACAGGGTCGAAACACTGAAGCTTTCTTT.

Ten or more counts support this clonotype. V and J are TRBV12-3 or TRBV12-4 and TRBJ2-6; weak D call: TRBD2 (5 bases). V was cut by 2 bases and J by 6 bases, with 17 bases left in between. The CDR3 has 17 amino acids. The CDR3 DNA sequence: TGTGCCAGCAGTTTAACCGGGGAAGTCCGAGAGGCCAACGTCCTGACTTTC. It is translated as CASSLTGEVREANVLTF.

This clonotype was seen ten or more times. The chain has TRBV18 and TRBJ2-4, with D possibly being TRBD1 (5 bases). Germline V gene data show CDR1 as KGHSH and CDR2 as LQKENI. The V gene lost 2 bases and the J gene lost 1 base, with 12 bases spanning the gap. The CDR3 covers 16 residues. The CDR3 region is CASSPNAGLAKNIQYF. The CDR3 DNA sequence: TGTGCCAGCTCACCAAACGCAGGGTTGGCCAAAAACATTCAGTACTTC.